Below are 22 T cell receptor beta chains sequenced from a single sample in a study of T cell repertoires and Cas9 in healthy adults. Sequencing was performed with immunoSEQ multiplex PCR; in TCRdb, only in-frame clones are kept and a portion is missing. Among about 22,000 clones listed, about 90% were seen once. The material sequenced was CD4+ effector T cells (CD127+, CD25-, CD137-, CD154-) from PBMCs; culture status not recorded. These receptors all stem from a human donor in good health.

The V call is TRBV5-1, the J call TRBJ2-3, with 7 nucleotides matching TRBD1. Trimming cost V 1 base and J 1 base; bases outside gene matches: 3. There are 15 residues in the CDR3. From germline, CDR1 is SGHRS and CDR2 YFSETQ. CDR3: CASSLRDRRTDTQYF. CDR3 sequence (DNA): TGCGCCAGCAGCTTGCGGGACAGACGCACAGATACGCAGTATTTT.

The V call is TRBV30, the J call TRBJ2-5, with 8 bases that match TRBD2. The CDR3 covers 14 residues. Germline V CDR1 and CDR2: GTSNPN, SVGIG (reference sequence). The V and J ends lost 2 bases and 2 bases, in that order; junction bases with no gene match: 4. The CDR3 here is CAWSSSGFQETQYF. The CDR3, as DNA: TGTGCCTGGAGTTCTAGCGGGTTTCAAGAGACCCAGTACTTC.

J is TRBJ2-2 and V is TRBV28; D possibly corresponds to TRBD1 (5 bases). The CDR3 is 17 amino acids. With 6 bases removed from V and 4 bases from J, the gap between germline ends came to 21 bases. Germline V CDR1 and CDR2: MDHEN, SYDVKM. CDR3: CASSPPGPGSPTGELFF. For the CDR3, the DNA is TGTGCCAGCAGCCCACCAGGGCCGGGCAGCCCCACCGGGGAGCTGTTTTTT. The full variable domain, completed using reference TRBV28 and TRBJ2-2, is DVKVTQSSRYLVKRTGEKVFLECVQDMDHENMFWYRQDPGLGLRLIYFSYDVKMKEKGDIPEGYSVSREKKERFSLILESASTNQTSMYLCASSPPGPGSPTGELFFGEGSRLTVL.

The chain links TRBV27 to TRBJ1-2; no clear D. V was clipped by 8 bases and J by 4 bases, with 8 bases between them. The germline V gene encodes CDR1 MNHEY and CDR2 SMNVEV (reference sequence). The CDR3 is 11 amino acids. CDR3 sequence: CASGDVYGYTF. Written as DNA, the CDR3 is TGTGCCAGCGGGGATGTCTATGGCTACACCTTC.

The chain combines TRBV16 with TRBJ1-4; tentatively, D is TRBD1 (6 bases). V was pared by 3 bases and J by 7 bases, with 9 bases between. The CDR3 consists of 13 residues. CDR1 is KGHSY, CDR2 FQNENV, per germline. DNA for the CDR3: TGTGCCAGCAGCCAGGGGGCTCTTGAAAAACTGTTTTTT. Protein: CASSQGALEKLFF.

This clone appeared a single time. This chain uses TRBV5-1 with TRBJ2-3; 15 bases agree with TRBD2. This CDR3 region has 17 residues. With V trimmed by 3 bases and J by 3 bases, 5 bases remained unmatched. Germline CDR1 is SGHRS and CDR2 is YFSETQ. The CDR3 spells CASSWQGLAGGTDTQYF. DNA for the CDR3: TGCGCCAGCAGCTGGCAAGGACTAGCGGGGGGGACAGATACGCAGTATTTT.

The chain recombines TRBV28 with TRBJ2-7, with D unresolved. Germline-derived CDR1 and CDR2 are MDHEN and SYDVKM. V lost 10 bases to trimming and J lost 2 bases, with 9 bases between them. CDR3 length equals 11 residues. CDR3 sequence (DNA): TGTGCCACGAAATCAGCCTACGAGCAGTACTTC. It encodes CATKSAYEQYF.

This chain uses TRBV18 with TRBJ2-1, with unresolved D. Trimming took 3 bases from V and 0 from J, leaving 12 bases between them. CDR3 length: 16 amino acids. Germline lookup yields CDR1 KGHSH and CDR2 LQKENI. As DNA, the CDR3 is TGTGCCAGCTCACCGGGCAGTTCCAGCTCCTACAATGAGCAGTTCTTC. Translated, it gives CASSPGSSSSYNEQFF.

The rearrangement uses TRBV5-1 and TRBJ1-2, with D tentatively TRBD1 (5 bases). Germline V gene data show CDR1 as SGHRS and CDR2 as YFSETQ. Trimming left V 3 bases short and J 5 bases short, with 11 bases between. This CDR3 contains 13 residues. CDR3 coding DNA: TGCGCCAGCAGCTCACAGGAGAAATATGGCTACACCTTC. This sequence encodes CASSSQEKYGYTF. The full variable domain, completed using reference TRBV5-1 and TRBJ1-2, is KAGVTQTPRYLIKTRGQQVTLSCSPISGHRSVSWYQQTPGQGLQFLFEYFSETQRNKGNFPGRFSGRQFSNSRSEMNVSTLELGDSALYLCASSSQEKYGYTFGSGTRLTVV.

The rearrangement joins TRBV19 to TRBJ2-2; D is perhaps TRBD1 (6 bases). The V and J ends lost 6 bases and 5 bases respectively, with 10 bases between them. The CDR3 spans 13 residues. Germline CDR1 LNHDA, CDR2 SQIVND (reference sequence). CDR3: CASREQGTGELFF. CDR3 coding DNA: TGTGCCAGTAGAGAACAGGGAACCGGGGAGCTGTTTTTT. Looking up the rest from reference TRBV19 and TRBJ2-2 gives the full variable domain: DGGITQSPKYLFRKEGQNVTLSCEQNLNHDAMYWYRQDPGQGLRLIYYSQIVNDFQKGDIAEGYSVSREKKESFPLTVTSAQKNPTAFYLCASREQGTGELFFGEGSRLTVL.

The chain is built from TRBV27 and TRBJ1-1, with 8 bases fitting TRBD1. V was clipped by 7 bases and J by 6 bases; unmatched bases: 10. The CDR3 is 14 amino acids. The germline V gene encodes CDR1 MNHEY and CDR2 SMNVEV (reference sequence). Written as DNA, the CDR3 is TGTGCCAGCAAGAAACAGGGGGGAGTCCCTGAAGCTTTCTTT. Residues: CASKKQGGVPEAFF.

The J gene is TRBJ2-3, the V gene TRBV7-9, with 10 bases aligning to TRBD1. This CDR3 is 15 amino acids long. The germline gives CDR1 SEHNR, CDR2 FQNEAQ (reference sequence). The trim removed 8 bases at V and 2 bases at J, leaving 7 bases unmatched. The CDR3 nucleotides read TGTGCCAGCTCATGGGGACAGGGGATCACAGATACGCAGTATTTT. This codes for CASSWGQGITDTQYF.

The V call is TRBV27, the J call TRBJ1-1; D not resolved. CDR1 MNHEY and CDR2 SMNVEV come from the germline V gene (reference sequence). The CDR3 length is 15 residues. V lost 8 bases and J 0 bases, leaving 16 bases between the germline ends. The CDR3 spells CASGPYRTVNTEAFF. The DNA of the CDR3 is TGTGCCAGCGGCCCATATCGGACGGTGAACACTGAAGCTTTCTTT.

The chain combines TRBV27 with TRBJ2-7, with TRBD2 identical over 14 bases. This CDR3 comprises 17 residues. CDR1 and CDR2 (germline): MNHEY, SMNVEV (reference sequence). V lost 5 bases, J lost 7 bases, and 13 bases stayed unmatched. The CDR3 loop is CASSTPGLAGESAEQYF. The CDR3 coding sequence is TGTGCCAGCAGTACTCCGGGACTAGCGGGAGAATCGGCAGAGCAGTACTTC.

This clone was observed a few times. This sequence joins TRBV7-9 and TRBJ1-4; 8 bases match TRBD1. J lost 4 bases, V lost 2 bases, and 6 bases had no gene match. CDR3 length: 16 residues. The germline CDR1 and CDR2 sequences are SEHNR and FQNEAQ (reference sequence). The CDR3 bases are TGTGCCAGCAGCTTATTTCTTGACAGGGGTAATGAAAAACTGTTTTTT. The encoded protein is CASSLFLDRGNEKLFF.

The chain links TRBV28 to TRBJ1-3; 7 bases fit TRBD1. The CDR3 contains 15 residues. Germline CDR1 and CDR2: MDHEN and SYDVKM. J gave up 0 bases and V 6 bases, and 5 bases lay outside the gene matches. In nucleotides, the CDR3 is TGTGCCAGCAGGGGGGACAGAAGCTCTGGAAACACCATATATTTT. Its protein is CASRGDRSSGNTIYF.

CDR3 amino acids: CASSFAGHSSGTEAFF. In nucleotides, the CDR3 is TGTGCCAGCAGCTTCGCAGGACACTCCTCGGGCACTGAAGCTTTCTTT. The rearrangement joins TRBV7-6 to TRBJ1-1, with a possible D match to TRBD1 (5 bases). The germline CDR1 and CDR2 sequences are SGHVS and FNYEAQ. The CDR3 loop spans 16 amino acids. Trimming took off 3 bases at V and 4 bases at J, with 18 bases between the two ends.

The chain links TRBV27 to TRBJ1-1; possibly TRBD1 for D (5 bases). Germline CDR1 MNHEY, CDR2 SMNVEV (reference sequence). V shed 8 bases and J shed 1 base, with 20 bases lying between them. The CDR3 contains 16 residues. The CDR3 region has the DNA TGTGCCAGCCTTCGGAGGGGCCTAGTTCCGAACACTGAAGCTTTCTTT. This translates into CASLRRGLVPNTEAFF.

This clone was picked up one time. Distinct nucleotide sequences in the sample also encode this CDR3. The chain couples TRBV5-1 to TRBJ1-4; 7 bases map to TRBD1. Trimming removed 4 bases from V and 5 bases from J; junction bases left unmatched: 11. Germline CDR1 is SGHRS and CDR2 is YFSETQ. This CDR3 spans 16 amino acids. The CDR3 loop reads CASSPETGAPNEKLFF. In nucleotides, the CDR3 is TGCGCCAGCAGCCCTGAAACAGGGGCTCCGAATGAAAAACTGTTTTTT.

The chain joins TRBV6-5 to TRBJ1-2; D gene unclear. V dropped 5 bases and J dropped 12 bases, with 13 bases sitting between them. Germline values: CDR1 MNHEY, CDR2 SVGAGI. This CDR3 is 11 amino acids long. The CDR3 protein is CASSEGKENTF. The CDR3 nucleotides read TGTGCCAGCAGTGAAGGCAAGGAGAACACCTTC.

V gene TRBV28 combines with J gene TRBJ1-1, with TRBD1 as a possible D gene (5 bases). The V end was cut by 6 bases, the J end by 1 base, with 12 bases between. CDR3 length: 14 residues. The germline CDR1 and CDR2 sequences are MDHEN and SYDVKM. CDR3 residues: CASSPGGTNTEAFF. The CDR3 DNA sequence: TGTGCCAGCAGCCCGGGGGGGACGAACACTGAAGCTTTCTTT.

The rearrangement links TRBV7-9 to TRBJ1-2, with 11 bases identical to TRBD1. CDR3 size: 16 residues. From germline, CDR1 is SEHNR and CDR2 FQNEAQ (reference sequence). J lost 5 bases, V lost 3 bases, and 8 bases had no gene match. The DNA of the CDR3 is TGTGCCAGCAGCTTTGGACAGGGGGCGGTAGGATATGGCTACACCTTC. Its translation: CASSFGQGAVGYGYTF.